Given below is one T cell receptor (beta chain) in context. The antigen remains undetermined. This specimen comes from a study of OX40 agonist ivuxolimab in advanced cancers. Study outcomes and limitations: Expanded clones tended on average to be more numerous among CD8+ T cells than CD4+.

Data came from immunoSEQ multiplex PCR; TCRdb stores just in-frame clones and leaves some out. The data show about 65,000 clones, over 75% seen once. V lost 11 bases to trimming and J lost 10 bases, with 16 bases between them. The germline gives CDR1 MNHNS, CDR2 SASEGT. The CDR3 covers 11 residues. The TCR originated in an adult with an advanced solid tumor such as melanoma, head and neck, liver or kidney cancer. The V and J genes are TRBV6-1 and TRBJ2-3; D ambiguous. The sequences come from CD4+ or CD8+ T cells sorted from blood, collected in a trial of the OX40 agonist ivuxolimab. For the CDR3, the DNA is TGTGCCTCCACGGATCTTTTTCCGCAGTATTTT. Translated, it gives CASTDLFPQYF.